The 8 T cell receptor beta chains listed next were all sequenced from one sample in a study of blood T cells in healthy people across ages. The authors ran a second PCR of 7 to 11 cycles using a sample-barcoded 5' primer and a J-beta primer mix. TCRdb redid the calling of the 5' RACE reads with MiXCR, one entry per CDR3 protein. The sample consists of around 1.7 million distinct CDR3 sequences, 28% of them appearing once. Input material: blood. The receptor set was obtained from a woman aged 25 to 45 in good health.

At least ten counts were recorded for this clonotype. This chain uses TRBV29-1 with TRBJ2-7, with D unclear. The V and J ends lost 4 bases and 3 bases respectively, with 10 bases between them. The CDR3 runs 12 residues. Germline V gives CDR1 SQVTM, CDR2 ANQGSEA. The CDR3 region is CSVGSTDYEQYF. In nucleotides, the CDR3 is TGCAGCGTTGGGTCTACAGACTACGAGCAGTACTTC.

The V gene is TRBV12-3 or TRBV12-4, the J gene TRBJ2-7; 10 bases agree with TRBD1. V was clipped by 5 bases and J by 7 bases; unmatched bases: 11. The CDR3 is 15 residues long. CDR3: CASSEPGTGAEEQYV. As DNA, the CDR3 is TGTGCCAGCAGTGAACCCGGGACAGGGGCCGAGGAGCAGTACGTC.

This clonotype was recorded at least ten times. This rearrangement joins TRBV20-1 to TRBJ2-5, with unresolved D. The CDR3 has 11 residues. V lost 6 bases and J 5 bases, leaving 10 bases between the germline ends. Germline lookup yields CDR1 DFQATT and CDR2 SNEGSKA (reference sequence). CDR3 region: CSADEEETQYF. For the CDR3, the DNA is TGCAGTGCGGATGAAGAGGAGACCCAGTACTTC.

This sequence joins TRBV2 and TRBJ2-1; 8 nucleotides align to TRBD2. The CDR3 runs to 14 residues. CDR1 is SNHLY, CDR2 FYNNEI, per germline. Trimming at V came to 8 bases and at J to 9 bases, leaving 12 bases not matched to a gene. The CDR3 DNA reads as TGTGCCAGCTGCGGGGGGATGGGCTCCGGTGAGCAGTTCTTC. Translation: CASCGGMGSGEQFF.

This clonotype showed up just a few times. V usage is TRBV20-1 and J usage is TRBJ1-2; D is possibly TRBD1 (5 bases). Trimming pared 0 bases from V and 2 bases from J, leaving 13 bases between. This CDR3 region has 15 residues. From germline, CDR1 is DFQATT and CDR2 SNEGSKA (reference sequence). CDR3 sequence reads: CSAREGVGVNYGYTF. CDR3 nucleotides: TGCAGTGCTAGAGAGGGGGTTGGGGTGAACTATGGCTACACCTTC.

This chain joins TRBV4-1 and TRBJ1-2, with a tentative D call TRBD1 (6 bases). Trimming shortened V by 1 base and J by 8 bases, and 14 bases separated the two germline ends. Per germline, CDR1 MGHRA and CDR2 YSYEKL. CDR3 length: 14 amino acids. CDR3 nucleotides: TGCGCCAGCAGCCAAGGCAGGGGAAGTCCGGGCTACACCTTC. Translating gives CASSQGRGSPGYTF.

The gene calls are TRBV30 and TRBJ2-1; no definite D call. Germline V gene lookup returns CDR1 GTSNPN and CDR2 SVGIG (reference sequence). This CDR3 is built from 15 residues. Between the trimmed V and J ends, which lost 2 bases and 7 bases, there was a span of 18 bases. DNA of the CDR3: TGTGCCTGGAGTCTCACCCTCAGCAGGTCTAATGAGCAGTTCTTC. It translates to CAWSLTLSRSNEQFF.

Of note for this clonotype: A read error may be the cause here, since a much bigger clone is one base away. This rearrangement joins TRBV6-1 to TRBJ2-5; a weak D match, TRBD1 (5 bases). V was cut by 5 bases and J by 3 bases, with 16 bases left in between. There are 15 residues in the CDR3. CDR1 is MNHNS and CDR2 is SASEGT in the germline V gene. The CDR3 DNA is TGTGCCAGCAGTCGCCACCCGTCCAGGGAAGAGACCCAGTACTTC. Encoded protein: CASSRHPSREETQYF.